This T cell receptor beta chain appears in the sequencing data of a study of shared clonotypes between healthy human individuals. Whole-study findings and limits: Between a few donors, naive CD4 clonotypes were shared at a level of around 5.1%.

Each sample came from a Caucasian adult donor living in Nashville, Tennessee. The data were produced by immunoSEQ multiplex PCR, yet TCRdb's version contains in-frame clones alone and is incomplete. The sample holds more than 2 million clones; approximately 94% are singletons and the top ten take approximately 0.13%. Notes on this clone: Antigen unknown.

The ends were cut back, 4 bases at V and 4 bases at J, with 14 bases in the middle. The CDR3 spans 14 residues. The clonotype comes from a man between 18 and 35 years old in good health. This rearrangement joins TRBV5-7 to TRBJ1-1; no clear D gene. TRBV5-7 has ORF status, its function being uncertain. The specimen sequenced was naive CD4+ T cells sorted from blood. Subset defined: CD45RA+ positively selected. The CDR3 loop is CASSPGGGSTEAFF. The DNA for the CDR3 is TGTGCCAGCAGCCCCGGAGGCGGGAGCACTGAAGCTTTCTTT.